This T cell receptor beta chain was recovered during a study of cytomegalovirus exposure and HLA in healthy donors. Profiling relied on immunoSEQ multiplex PCR, and the TCRdb table lists in-frame clones only, not all of them. The sample yields around 130,000 clones, about 83% seen once. CDR1 and CDR2 from the germline V gene are SNHLY and FYNNEI. V lost 3 bases, J lost 4 bases, and 21 bases lay in between. The CDR3 is 17 residues long. The chain uses TRBV2 and TRBJ2-5, with D perhaps matching TRBD2 (6 bases). This TCR was recovered from a woman aged 25-40 years in good health and CMV-seronegative. Sequencing was done on a sample of PBMCs. The CDR3 loop reads CASSERVLAASTETQYF. CDR3 nucleotide sequence: TGTGCCAGCAGTGAGAGGGTGTTAGCGGCTTCGACAGAGACCCAGTACTTC.